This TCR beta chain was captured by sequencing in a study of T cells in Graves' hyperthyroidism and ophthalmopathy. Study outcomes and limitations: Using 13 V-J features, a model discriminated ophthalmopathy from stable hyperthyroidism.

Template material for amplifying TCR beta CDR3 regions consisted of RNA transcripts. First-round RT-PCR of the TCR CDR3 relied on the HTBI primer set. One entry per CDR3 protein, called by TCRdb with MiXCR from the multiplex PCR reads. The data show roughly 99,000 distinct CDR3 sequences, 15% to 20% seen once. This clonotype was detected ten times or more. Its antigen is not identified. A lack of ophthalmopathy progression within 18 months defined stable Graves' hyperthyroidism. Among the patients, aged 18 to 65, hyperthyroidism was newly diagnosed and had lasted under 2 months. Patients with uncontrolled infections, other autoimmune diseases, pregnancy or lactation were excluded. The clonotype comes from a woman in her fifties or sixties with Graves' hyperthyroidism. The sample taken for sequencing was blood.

CDR3 bases: TGTGCCAGCAGTTTCAGAGCGGGACACGGCGGGGAGCTGTTTTTT. Translated, it gives CASSFRAGHGGELFF. V gene TRBV28 combines with J gene TRBJ2-2, with a possible D match to TRBD2 (7 bases). There are 15 residues in the CDR3. Per the germline V gene, CDR1 is MDHEN and CDR2 is SYDVKM. Deletions cut 3 bases from V and 7 bases from J, with 15 bases between.